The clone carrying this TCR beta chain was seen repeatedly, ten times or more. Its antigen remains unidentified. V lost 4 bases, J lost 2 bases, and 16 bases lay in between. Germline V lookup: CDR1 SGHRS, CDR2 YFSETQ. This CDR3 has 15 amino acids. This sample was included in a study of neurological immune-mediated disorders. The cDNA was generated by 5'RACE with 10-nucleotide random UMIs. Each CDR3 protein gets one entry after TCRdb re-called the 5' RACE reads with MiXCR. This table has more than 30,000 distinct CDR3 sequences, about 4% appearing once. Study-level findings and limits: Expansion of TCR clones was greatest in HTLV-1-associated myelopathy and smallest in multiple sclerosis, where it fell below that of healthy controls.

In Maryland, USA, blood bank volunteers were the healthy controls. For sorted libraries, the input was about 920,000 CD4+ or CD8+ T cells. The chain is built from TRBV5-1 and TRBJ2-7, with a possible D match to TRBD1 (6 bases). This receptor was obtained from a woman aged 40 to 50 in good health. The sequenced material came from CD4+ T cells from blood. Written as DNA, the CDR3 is TGCGCCAGCAGCCCGAGACAGGATGTCACCTACGAGCAGTACTTC. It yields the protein CASSPRQDVTYEQYF.